This T cell receptor beta chain was captured in a study of CD8+CD57+ T cells in acquired aplastic anemia. Genomic DNA, the template, was used for profiling of the TCR beta VDJ and CDR3. TCRdb reprocessed the reads via MiXCR and lists one record per CDR3 protein. This sample has about 98,000 distinct CDR3 sequences, with roughly two thirds found just once. Only patients with CD8+CD57+ cell expansion on flow cytometry were chosen for sequencing. CDR3 length: 14 amino acids. Trimming removed 7 bases from V and 9 bases from J, with 19 bases in between. The V gene's germline CDR1 is SNHLY and CDR2 FYNNEI. The sequence derives from a human donor with aplastic anemia. The chain recombines TRBV2 with TRBJ2-1, with D unresolved. Sequencing was carried out using sorted CD4+, CD8+, or CD8+CD57+ T cells (not recorded which) from PBMCs. The CDR3 nucleotides are TGTGCCAGCAAGAGGAACAGTTGGGAAATTGAGCAGTTCTTC. It encodes CASKRNSWEIEQFF.